This T cell receptor beta chain was identified during a study of response to subunit inactivated influenza vaccine. General study findings and limits: Authors suggested each seasonal flu vaccination may recruit only limited numbers of new T cells.

This clonotype has ten or more counts. Antigen: not known. TCRdb redid the calling of the RT-PCR reads with MiXCR, one entry per CDR3 protein. The table includes more than 550,000 distinct CDR3 sequences, approximately 12% detected once. The V gene's germline CDR1 is LGHNA and CDR2 YSLEER. V was shortened by 0 bases and J by 0 bases, with 6 bases between the two germline ends. The CDR3 contains 15 residues. The source of this sequence is a man aged 50-60 years who received an inactivated influenza vaccine. The source material was PBMCs from blood, sampled on the day of vaccination. This chain links TRBV4-3 with TRBJ2-4, with D unclear. DNA for the CDR3: TGCGCCAGCAGCCAAGATGAGATAGCCAAAAACATTCAGTACTTC. This encodes CASSQDEIAKNIQYF.